The 14 T cell receptor beta chains presented below share a single source sample, sequenced in a study of T cell clonality in common variable immunodeficiency. Study-wide points: Reportedly, TCR beta sequences from common variable immunodeficiency showed fewer deletions and N-nucleotide insertions.

Measured with immunoSEQ multiplex PCR; TCRdb has only the in-frame clones, and not every one. The sample gives approximately 30,000 clones, none seen only once, and the top ten clones hold around 6.9%. These receptors have no known antigen. The specimen sequenced was peripheral blood mononuclear cells. All receptors come from a human donor with common variable immunodeficiency.

Details on this clone: The read ends 3 residues early relative to the CDR3; the germline J gene fills the gap. This chain joins TRBV6-2 or TRBV6-3 and TRBJ2-7; D is unresolved. The CDR3 is made up of 12 amino acids. Germline V gives CDR1 MNHEY, CDR2 SVGEGT. With 4 bases removed from V and 6 bases from J, the gap between germline ends came to 10 bases. Here the CDR3 reads CASSLPRGEQYF. The DNA read from the CDR3 is TGTGCCAGCAGTTTGCCCCGAGGCGAG.

This clone showed up many times. Read sequence stops 3 residues before the CDR3 end, and the germline J gene provides the missing end. The chain recombines TRBV7-2 with TRBJ1-5; TRBD1 matches at 12 bases. The CDR3 loop spans 15 amino acids. Germline CDR1 SGHTA, CDR2 FQGNSA. V lost 3 bases, J lost 6 bases, and 3 bases stayed unmatched. CDR3 sequence reads: CASSLGQGARQPQHF. The part of the CDR3 DNA that was read is TGTGCCAGCAGCTTGGGACAGGGGGCACGTCAGCCC.

By sample share, this clone is medium-sized. Partial CDR3 DNA: TGCAGTGCTAGCCCAGGGGGGTTCACAGATACG. It specifies CSASPGGFTDT. The entire CDR3 reads CSASPGGFTDTQYF. The chain combines TRBV20-1 with TRBJ2-3; weak D call: TRBD1 (7 bases). The sequenced fragment ends 3 residues before the CDR3 boundary, so the rest is inferred from the germline J gene. The V gene's germline CDR1 is DFQATT and CDR2 SNEGSKA (reference sequence). There are 14 residues in the CDR3. V lost 3 bases, J lost 2 bases, and 12 bases lay in between.

In its sample, this clone was seen many times. Sequencing ends 3 residues short of the CDR3 end; the germline J gene provides the rest. The chain couples TRBV18 to TRBJ1-3, with D possibly matching TRBD1 (5 bases). V lost 6 bases and J 9 bases, leaving 24 bases between the germline ends. The germline CDR1 and CDR2 sequences are KGHSH and LQKENI. This CDR3 contains 16 residues. The part of the CDR3 DNA that was read is TGTGCCAGCTCTCAAATTGCCGACAGTCGCTTAGCCACC. Its protein product is CASSQIADSRLAT. The full CDR3 sequence reads CASSQIADSRLATIYF.

Concerning this clone itself: Sequencing ends 3 residues short of the CDR3 end; the germline J gene provides the rest. The chain couples TRBV11-2 to TRBJ2-2; D gene ambiguous. The CDR3 consists of 13 residues. V was pared by 1 base and J by 6 bases, with 6 bases between. From germline, CDR1 is SGHAT and CDR2 FQNNGV. Incomplete CDR3 DNA: TGTGCCAGCAGCTTAGGACGGGCCGGGGAG. Its protein is CASSLGRAGE. The full CDR3 reads CASSLGRAGELFF. The variable domain in full, with the rest retrieved from reference TRBV11-2 and TRBJ2-2, is EAGVAQSPRYKIIEKRQSVAFWCNPISGHATLYWYQQILGQGPKLLIQFQNNGVVDDSQLPKDRFSAERLKGVDSTLKIQPAKLEDSAVYLCASSLGRAGELFFGEGSRLTVL.

This clone has at least ten counts. The read finishes 3 residues shy of the CDR3 end, and the germline J gene is used to complete it. The V gene is TRBV5-5, the J gene TRBJ1-1; D uncertain. The CDR3 loop spans 13 amino acids. V lost 0 bases to trimming and J lost 4 bases, with 7 bases between them. Germline lookup yields CDR1 SGHKS and CDR2 YYEKEE (reference sequence). CDR3 DNA, as far as it was read: TGTGCCAGCAGCTTGGTTTCTATCACTGAA. It is translated as CASSLVSITE. The complete CDR3 sequence is CASSLVSITEAFF.

This clone was recorded many times. Sequencing ends 3 residues short of the CDR3 end; the germline J gene provides the rest. This chain joins TRBV4-1 and TRBJ1-2; TRBD1 matches 10 bases. The CDR3 is 16 amino acids. The V gene's germline CDR1 is MGHRA and CDR2 YSYEKL. The covered CDR3 bases are TGCGCCAGCAGCCCTCTTGGACGCGACAGGGGGCGAGGC. This encodes CASSPLGRDRGRG. The full CDR3 reads CASSPLGRDRGRGYTF.

This clone was seen repeatedly, ten times or more. The read gets to within 3 residues of the CDR3 end, and the germline J gene fills in the rest. The V gene is TRBV19, the J gene TRBJ2-7; 10 nucleotides agree with TRBD2. This CDR3 comprises 15 residues. Germline V gives CDR1 LNHDA, CDR2 SQIVND (reference sequence). The ends lost 7 bases at V and 3 bases at J; junction bases unmatched: 9. The sequenced part of the CDR3 DNA is TGTGCCAGTACCCCAAGCGGGAGGGCCATCTACGAG. This encodes CASTPSGRAIYE. The entire CDR3 protein reads CASTPSGRAIYEQYF.

This clone appeared many times. The missing CDR3 end, 3 residues past where the read stops, is filled in from the germline J gene. The V gene is TRBV3-1 (or the pseudogene TRBV3-2), the J gene TRBJ2-7; perhaps TRBD1 as D (5 bases). Per germline, CDR1 LGHDT and CDR2 YNNKEL (reference sequence). The CDR3 extends over 17 amino acids. V lost 0 bases to trimming and J lost 6 bases, with 21 bases between them. Partial CDR3 DNA: TGTGCCAGCAGCCAAGATCTAGAGCAGGGATGTTGGAGCGAG. This encodes CASSQDLEQGCWSE. The complete CDR3 sequence is CASSQDLEQGCWSEQYF.

CDR3 residues: CASSFLQTEGPQHF. CDR3 bases read: TGTGCCAGCAGCTTCTTACAGACCGAGGGGCCC. V usage is TRBV11-2 and J usage is TRBJ1-5; D gene uncertain. The CDR3 extends 3 residues past the end of the read, so its final part is completed from the germline J gene. Trimming removed 3 bases at V and 9 bases at J, with 15 bases between. Per the germline V gene, CDR1 is SGHAT and CDR2 is FQNNGV. The CDR3 length is 14 residues.

Worth noting for this clone: The CDR3 is cut off 3 residues early in the read; its end comes from the germline J gene. The chain is built from TRBV6-2 or TRBV6-3 and TRBJ1-1; D call uncertain. The V gene's germline CDR1 is MNHEY and CDR2 SVGEGT. V was trimmed by 6 bases and J by 0 bases, leaving 17 bases between them. The CDR3 loop spans 16 amino acids. CDR3 residues: CASSPRPGMMNTEAFF. The sequenced part of the CDR3 DNA is TGTGCCAGCAGCCCCCGCCCGGGGATGATGAACACTGAA.

This clone showed up many times. From the germline J gene comes the end of the CDR3, since the read stops 3 residues before it. The chain links TRBV29-1 to TRBJ1-1; 7 bases map to TRBD1. The germline CDR1 and CDR2 sequences are SQVTM and ANQGSEA. This CDR3 is built from 12 residues. The DNA read from the CDR3 is TGCAGCGTTGAGGGACAGCCTTTGGGA. Protein: CSVEGQPLG. The complete CDR3 reads CSVEGQPLGAFF.

This clone is deemed medium-sized (0.01 to 0.1%). Coverage ceases 3 residues before the CDR3 finishes, and the germline J gene fills in the end. The V and J genes are TRBV15 and TRBJ1-3, with D possibly TRBD1 on 6 matching bases. This CDR3 has 13 residues. Germline CDR1 and CDR2: LNHNV and YYDKDF (reference sequence). V was shortened by 4 bases and J by 4 bases, with 8 bases between the two germline ends. The CDR3 sequence is CATSIQGGNTIYF. CDR3 DNA (partial): TGTGCCACCAGCATACAGGGAGGAAACACC.

This clone was seen repeatedly, ten times or more. Partial CDR3 DNA: TGTGCCAGCTCCCAGACATTTGCGGGAGGAGATACG. Residues: CASSQTFAGGDT. The whole CDR3 reads CASSQTFAGGDTQYF. The chain recombines TRBV18 with TRBJ2-3; 8 bases map to TRBD2. The DNA ends 3 residues before the CDR3 does, and the rest of the CDR3 is filled in from the germline J gene. The trim removed 6 bases at V and 5 bases at J, leaving 10 bases unmatched. This CDR3 is built from 15 residues. Germline CDR1 KGHSH, CDR2 LQKENI.